Listed below are T cell receptor beta chains from one sample, sequenced in a study of cytomegalovirus exposure and HLA in healthy donors. Profiled with immunoSEQ multiplex PCR; TCRdb holds only in-frame clones, not every one. The table gives roughly 190,000 clones; the top ten clones make up about 6.5% of it. Material for sequencing was PBMCs. These receptor sequences come from a man under 40 in good health and CMV-seronegative. Both conserved end residues are part of each CDR3. The order of the fields is D gene, J gene, V gene, CDR3 protein, CDR3 DNA. D genes are given only for firm matches.

TRBD2	TRBJ2-1	TRBV7-3	CASSLWGGSYNEQFF	TGTGCCAGCAGCTTATGGGGGGGCTCCTACAATGAGCAGTTCTTC
TRBD1	TRBJ1-1	TRBV29-1	CSVGSGTGKNTEAFF	TGCAGCGTAGGGTCGGGGACAGGGAAGAACACTGAAGCTTTCTTT
TRBD2	TRBJ2-7	TRBV28	CASSRTSNSYEQYF	TGTGCCAGCAGCCGGACTAGTAACTCCTACGAGCAGTACTTC
TRBD1	TRBJ1-2	TRBV13	CASSFSGQGSYGYTF	TGTGCCAGCAGCTTCTCGGGACAGGGGAGCTATGGCTACACCTTC
NA	TRBJ2-7	TRBV2	CANLGAPSTYEQYF	TGTGCCAACTTAGGGGCCCCCTCCACCTACGAGCAGTACTTC
NA	TRBJ2-1	TRBV5-1	CASSLFGGVYNEQFF	TGCGCCAGCAGCTTGTTTGGGGGCGTCTACAATGAGCAGTTCTTC
NA	TRBJ1-2	TRBV7-2	CASSSIYVTENYGYTF	TGTGCCAGCAGCTCGATTTATGTGACAGAGAACTATGGCTACACCTTC
TRBD1	TRBJ1-1	TRBV7-2	CASSLTTGGGSTEAFF	TGTGCCAGCAGCCTCACGACAGGGGGCGGGAGCACTGAAGCTTTCTTT
NA	TRBJ1-2	TRBV7-2	CASSLESAGNHGYTF	TGTGCCAGCAGCTTAGAATCCGCAGGGAATCATGGCTACACCTTC
TRBD1	TRBJ2-7	TRBV5-1	CASSLRGQTTGYEQYF	TGCGCCAGCAGCTTGAGGGGACAGACAACGGGCTACGAGCAGTACTTC
NA	TRBJ1-5	TRBV6-6	CASREGVNQPQHF	TGTGCCAGCAGAGAGGGGGTCAATCAGCCCCAGCATTTT
NA	TRBJ2-5	TRBV19	CASSIGQGRGETQYF	TGTGCCAGTAGTATAGGACAGGGGAGGGGGGAGACCCAGTACTTC
NA	TRBJ1-1	TRBV29-1	CSTSDGAGFTEAFF	TGCAGCACCTCTGACGGAGCTGGTTTTACTGAAGCTTTCTTT
TRBD1	TRBJ1-1	TRBV18	CASSPGQGRMAEAFF	TGTGCCAGCTCACCTGGACAGGGGCGGATGGCTGAAGCTTTCTTT
TRBD2	TRBJ2-1	TRBV11-2	CASSLSPTSGTTYNEQFF	TGTGCCAGCAGCTTAAGTCCGACTAGCGGGACGACCTACAATGAGCAGTTCTTC
TRBD2	TRBJ2-7	TRBV5-1	CASSLGTSGGTYEQYF	TGCGCCAGCAGCTTGGGGACTAGCGGGGGGACCTACGAGCAGTACTTC
TRBD2	TRBJ2-3	TRBV27	CASTAGTSGGDTQYF	TGTGCCAGCACTGCCGGGACTAGCGGGGGAGATACGCAGTATTTT
NA	TRBJ2-7	TRBV29-1	CSVEPISAGAEQYF	TGCAGCGTTGAACCCATTAGCGCAGGCGCCGAGCAGTACTTC
NA	TRBJ1-1	TRBV7-9	CASSFPGDTEAFF	TGTGCCAGCAGCTTTCCAGGGGACACTGAAGCTTTCTTT
TRBD2	TRBJ2-6	TRBV5-4	CASPSSGVSGANVLTF	TGTGCCAGCCCCTCGAGCGGGGTCTCTGGGGCCAACGTCCTGACTTTC
TRBD1	TRBJ2-5	TRBV12-5	CASGLSGTGETQYF	TGTGCTAGTGGTTTGTCCGGGACAGGCGAGACCCAGTACTTC
TRBD1	TRBJ2-7	TRBV19	CASAYEGASIYEQYF	TGTGCCTCAGCATACGAGGGGGCTAGCATTTACGAGCAGTACTTC
NA	TRBJ1-3	TRBV14	CASSQNQGDTIYF	TGTGCCAGCAGCCAAAACCAGGGTGACACCATATATTTT
TRBD2	TRBJ2-1	TRBV5-1	CASSPGTSAANEQFF	TGCGCCAGCAGCCCAGGGACTAGCGCCGCCAATGAGCAGTTCTTC
NA	TRBJ1-3	TRBV12-5	CASGLWPGSSGNTIYF	TGTGCTAGTGGTTTGTGGCCGGGGAGCTCTGGAAACACCATATATTTT
TRBD1	TRBJ1-4	TRBV19	CASSGQGNPNEKLFF	TGTGCCAGTAGTGGACAGGGGAACCCTAATGAAAAACTGTTTTTT
TRBD2	TRBJ2-1	TRBV6-6	CATQAGTYNEQFF	TGTGCCACTCAAGCGGGAACCTACAATGAGCAGTTCTTC
NA	TRBJ2-7	TRBV2	CASRETGPDEQYF	TGTGCCAGCAGAGAGACTGGTCCCGACGAGCAGTACTTC
NA	TRBJ1-4	TRBV30	CAWSDGLGKTNEKLFF	TGTGCCTGGAGTGACGGACTGGGCAAGACTAATGAAAAACTGTTTTTT
TRBD1	TRBJ1-2	TRBV18	CASSPRGGQGSNYGYTF	TGTGCCAGCTCACCCCGAGGGGGACAGGGTTCTAACTATGGCTACACCTTC
NA	TRBJ1-5	TRBV18	CASSLHSNQPQHF	TGTGCCAGCTCACTTCATAGCAATCAGCCCCAGCATTTT
TRBD1	TRBJ1-2	TRBV19	CASRPGQGNYGYTF	TGTGCCAGTAGACCGGGACAGGGAAACTATGGCTACACCTTC
TRBD1	TRBJ2-5	TRBV7-9	CASSHIQGAQETQYF	TGTGCCAGCAGCCACATACAGGGGGCGCAAGAGACCCAGTACTTC
TRBD1	TRBJ1-5	TRBV6-5	CASSYSGTGLDQPQHF	TGTGCCAGCAGTTACTCCGGGACAGGGCTTGATCAGCCCCAGCATTTT
NA	TRBJ2-5	TRBV28	CASSFQLAETQYF	TGTGCCAGCAGTTTCCAGCTAGCAGAGACCCAGTACTTC
TRBD2	TRBJ2-3	TRBV5-1	CASSSQLAGSTDTQYF	TGCGCCAGCAGCTCTCAACTAGCGGGGAGCACAGATACGCAGTATTTT
NA	TRBJ2-7	TRBV14	CASSPRGGQASYEQYF	TGTGCCAGCAGCCCGAGGGGAGGACAGGCATCCTACGAGCAGTACTTC
NA	TRBJ2-1	TRBV5-8	CASSYLNDFGAYNEQFF	TGTGCCAGCAGCTACCTAAATGACTTTGGCGCCTACAATGAGCAGTTCTTC
NA	TRBJ2-2	TRBV27	CASRDSATTGELFF	TGTGCCAGCAGGGACAGTGCAACTACCGGGGAGCTGTTTTTT
NA	TRBJ1-4	TRBV5-1	CASSFNPTTNEKLFF	TGCGCCAGCAGCTTTAACCCTACAACTAATGAAAAACTGTTTTTT
NA	TRBJ1-5	TRBV19	CASSIQGQPPQHF	TGTGCCAGTAGTATCCAGGGCCAGCCGCCCCAGCATTTT
NA	TRBJ1-4	TRBV2	CASSLSHRENNEKLFF	TGTGCCAGCAGTTTAAGTCATAGGGAGAATAATGAAAAACTGTTTTTT
TRBD2	TRBJ2-2	TRBV28	CASGGLAGTGELFF	TGTGCCAGCGGGGGACTAGCGGGAACCGGGGAGCTGTTTTTT
TRBD2	TRBJ2-3	TRBV4-3	CASSQEGRTSGGRVTDTQYF	TGCGCCAGCAGCCAAGAAGGAAGGACTAGCGGGGGGCGGGTCACAGATACGCAGTATTTT
NA	TRBJ2-1	TRBV13	CASSLGGPPGNEQFF	TGTGCCAGCAGCTTAGGGGGGCCACCGGGCAATGAGCAGTTCTTC
NA	TRBJ1-1	TRBV18	CASSRGQQNTEAFF	TGTGCCAGCTCCCGGGGACAACAGAACACTGAAGCTTTCTTT
NA	TRBJ2-7	TRBV27	CASASPGGTSYEQYF	TGTGCCAGCGCGTCCCCCGGAGGGACCTCCTACGAGCAGTACTTC
NA	TRBJ1-5	TRBV7-3	CASSLRSNQPQHF	TGTGCCAGCAGCCTACGTAGCAATCAGCCCCAGCATTTT
NA	TRBJ1-2	TRBV7-9	CASSLAYRTAYGYTF	TGTGCCAGCAGCTTAGCTTACCGGACAGCCTATGGCTACACCTTC
NA	TRBJ2-1	TRBV7-3	CASGLDSSYNEQFF	TGTGCCAGCGGCTTAGACAGCTCCTACAATGAGCAGTTCTTC
TRBD1	TRBJ2-7	TRBV28	CASTLRDRVYEQYF	TGTGCCAGCACCCTCCGGGACAGGGTTTACGAGCAGTACTTC
NA	TRBJ2-7	TRBV14	CASSSLGTFYEQYF	TGTGCCAGCAGCTCTTTAGGGACTTTCTACGAGCAGTACTTC
NA	TRBJ1-2	TRBV9	CASTPGDDYGYTF	TGTGCCAGTACCCCGGGGGATGACTATGGCTACACCTTC
TRBD2	TRBJ2-7	TRBV5-1	CASSKDGGGAYEQYF	TGCGCCAGCAGCAAGGACGGGGGGGGAGCCTACGAGCAGTACTTC
TRBD1	TRBJ1-2	TRBV4-3	CASSQGQGLGGYTF	TGCGCCAGCAGCCAAGGACAGGGTCTGGGAGGCTACACCTTC